This T cell receptor beta chain was captured by sequencing in a study of glioma-infiltrating T cells. Study-wide background: Approximately 1 million peripheral T cells were targeted at roughly 4- to 11-fold coverage.

Using RNA template, CDR3s of TCR alpha and beta were amplified with iRepertoire arm-PCR. One-step reverse transcription and amplification started from around 100-400 ng of tissue mRNA or PBMC total RNA. Each CDR3 protein is one row after TCRdb ran MiXCR on the multiplex PCR reads. This sample has around 350,000 distinct CDR3 sequences, with about 40% found just once. Study results and limitations: A blood CDR3 motif signature was depleted in highly divergent patients.

The CDR3 has 15 amino acids. The germline CDR1 and CDR2 sequences are MNHNS and SASEGT. A note on this clonotype: Its antigen is unknown. Its ends do not fully match the called genes, so a read error is possible.

The chain is built from TRBV6-1 and TRBJ2-5; 7 positions match TRBD1. This clonotype originated in a human donor with low-grade glioma or glioblastoma, undergoing nonglioma brain surgery, or in good health (not recorded which). The specimen was glioma tissue, nonneoplastic brain tissue, or PBMCs (not recorded which). The chain's CDR3 is CAISEKTGTQETQYF. The CDR3 DNA sequence: TGTGCCATCAGTGAAAAGACAGGGACCCAAGAGACCCAGTACTTC.